Listed below are T cell receptor beta chains from one sample, sequenced in a study of T cell responses to AZD1222 COVID-19 vaccine. Measured with immunoSEQ multiplex PCR; TCRdb has only the in-frame clones, and not every one. The sample contains about 110,000 clones, around 90% of which appear only once. The sample was peripheral blood, taken on day 0 of AZD1222 vaccination. These receptors originate from an adult in good health. Each CDR3 is given with its conserved first and last residue. Clone size is shown for a subset of rows, as once, few, many or a class of expanded clone.

J gene | V gene | clone size | CDR3 protein
TRBJ2-7 | TRBV24-1 | - | CATKGGVHEQYF
TRBJ1-6 | TRBV6-6 | - | CASSKQGKLNSPLHF
TRBJ2-7 | TRBV18 | - | CASGGSYEQYF
TRBJ1-2 | TRBV3-1/TRBV3-2 | - | CASTPMWGLNYGYTF
TRBJ1-2 | TRBV28 | - | CASSSPVPTQTVDYGYTF
TRBJ1-3 | TRBV28 | - | CASSLHGQGAGGNTIYF
TRBJ2-5 | TRBV29-1 | - | CSVEGRGQETQYF
TRBJ1-4 | TRBV28 | - | CASSLGQGARARKLFF
TRBJ2-3 | TRBV19 | - | CASSPGTLTSTDTQYF
TRBJ1-1 | TRBV10-3 | few | CAIRTDGGGTEAFF
TRBJ1-1 | TRBV3-1/TRBV3-2 | - | CASSRTNTEAFF
TRBJ1-1 | TRBV3-1/TRBV3-2 | - | CASSQDLSTLNTEAFF
TRBJ1-3 | TRBV5-1 | - | CASRPDRRSGNTIYF
TRBJ2-1 | TRBV6-5 | - | CASSYRDSYNEQFF
TRBJ2-5 | TRBV2 | - | CASSEVAGAHPNF
TRBJ1-1 | TRBV20-1 | - | CSARFPSGAFF
TRBJ1-1 | TRBV5-1 | - | CASSLGTGNTEAFF
TRBJ1-1 | TRBV15 | - | CATSRGRDTEAFF
TRBJ2-7 | TRBV11-2 | - | CASCFTADSSYEQYF
TRBJ2-7 | TRBV29-1 | - | CSVVGVSYEQYF
TRBJ1-6 | TRBV30 | - | CAWSGTANSPLHF
TRBJ2-5 | TRBV27 | - | CATRVLVTEETQYF
TRBJ1-6 | TRBV28 | - | CASRPGGENSPLHF
TRBJ1-6 | TRBV7-9 | - | CASSLDSKNSPLHF
TRBJ1-6 | TRBV24-1 | - | CATSEVGRGPITLHF
TRBJ1-2 | TRBV12-3/TRBV12-4 | few | CASSPHPAYGYTF
TRBJ2-4 | TRBV5-5 | - | CASSLAVAKNIQYF
TRBJ2-1 | TRBV7-9 | - | CASTYSGAPDNEQFF
TRBJ1-6 | TRBV7-6 | many | CASSLGSSYNSPLHF
TRBJ2-7 | TRBV11-1 | - | CASSLPGTGREQYF
TRBJ1-4 | TRBV15 | - | CATSRDYGNNEKLFF
TRBJ2-1 | TRBV27 | - | CASSLIADNEQFF
TRBJ1-4 | TRBV2 | - | CASSPGTGNEKLFF
TRBJ1-2 | TRBV12-5 | - | CASGRDRGGGYTF
TRBJ2-7 | TRBV3-1/TRBV3-2 | - | CASSQDPQAEGGQYF
TRBJ2-7 | TRBV19 | - | CASGQGNYEQYF
TRBJ1-2 | TRBV4-2 | - | CASSQDRGSVQGALYGYTF
TRBJ1-1 | TRBV7-9 | - | CASRAPGVPNTEAFF
TRBJ2-2 | TRBV27 | - | CASNSGGTVTGELFF
TRBJ1-6 | TRBV18 | - | CASSPDLGNSPLHF
TRBJ2-7 | TRBV27 | - | CASSLSGTGANEQYF
TRBJ2-1 | TRBV30 | - | CAWSVARSGSNEQFF
TRBJ1-2 | TRBV6-5 | - | CASSYSQGAYGYTF
TRBJ1-1 | TRBV24-1 | - | CATRQGGSEAFF
TRBJ1-2 | TRBV6-5 | - | CASRPNRRDYGYTF
TRBJ2-1 | TRBV3-1/TRBV3-2 | - | CASSQPQGTAYNEQFF
TRBJ2-2 | TRBV19 | - | CASRIRTGNTGELFF
TRBJ1-1 | TRBV19 | - | CASRPRGRDTEAFF
TRBJ2-5 | TRBV5-1 | - | CASSPSSGGFETQYF
TRBJ2-7 | TRBV18 | - | CASSPDYEQYF